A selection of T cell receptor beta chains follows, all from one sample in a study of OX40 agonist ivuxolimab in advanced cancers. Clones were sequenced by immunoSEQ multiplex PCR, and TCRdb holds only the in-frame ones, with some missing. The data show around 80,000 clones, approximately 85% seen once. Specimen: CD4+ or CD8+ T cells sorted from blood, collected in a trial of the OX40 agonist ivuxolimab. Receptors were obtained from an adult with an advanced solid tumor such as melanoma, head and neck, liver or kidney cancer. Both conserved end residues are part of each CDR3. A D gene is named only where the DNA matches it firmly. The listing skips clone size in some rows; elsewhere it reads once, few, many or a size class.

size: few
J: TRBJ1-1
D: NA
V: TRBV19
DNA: TGTGCCAGTAGTATAGGAGGAGGTGGGACTGAAGCTTTCTTT
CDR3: CASSIGGGGTEAFF

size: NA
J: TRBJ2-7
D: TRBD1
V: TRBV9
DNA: TGTGCCAGCAGCCTTCGGGGACAGGGGGCGGACGAGCAGTACTTC
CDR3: CASSLRGQGADEQYF

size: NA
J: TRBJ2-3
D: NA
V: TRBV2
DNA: TGTGCCAGCACGTTGGACAATACGCAGTATTTT
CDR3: CASTLDNTQYF

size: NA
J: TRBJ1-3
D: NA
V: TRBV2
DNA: TGTGCCAGCAGGGCAGGGTTTGGAAACACCATATATTTT
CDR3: CASRAGFGNTIYF

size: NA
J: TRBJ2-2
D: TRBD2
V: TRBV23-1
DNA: TGCGCCAGCAGTCAATCGGCGTGCCGGGGGGGAACGAACACCGGGGAGCTGTTTTTT
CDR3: CASSQSACRGGTNTGELFF

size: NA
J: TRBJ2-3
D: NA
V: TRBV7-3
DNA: TGTGCCAGCAGCCCCGCGGGGAGAAGCACAGATACGCAGTATTTT
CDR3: CASSPAGRSTDTQYF

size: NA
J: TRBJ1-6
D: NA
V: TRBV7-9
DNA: TGTGCCAGCAGCTGGGACGGGAATTCGCCCCTCCACTTT
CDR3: CASSWDGNSPLHF

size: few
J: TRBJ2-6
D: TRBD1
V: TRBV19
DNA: TGTGCCAGTAGTAGAGACGGACAGGGGATCTCTGGGGCCAACGTCCTGACTTTC
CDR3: CASSRDGQGISGANVLTF

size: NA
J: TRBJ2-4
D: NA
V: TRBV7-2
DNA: TGTGCCAGCAGCCCAACGAGGGACGAAGACATTCAGTACTTC
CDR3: CASSPTRDEDIQYF

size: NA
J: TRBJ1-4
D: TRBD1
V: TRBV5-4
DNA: TGCGCCAGCAGCCTCTCCGACAGGGGTGGGCGACTGTTTTTT
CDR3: CASSLSDRGGRLFF

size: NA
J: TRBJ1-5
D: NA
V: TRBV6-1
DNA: TGTGCCAGCAGGCCCACAGGGTGGTATCAGCCCCAGCATTTT
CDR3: CASRPTGWYQPQHF

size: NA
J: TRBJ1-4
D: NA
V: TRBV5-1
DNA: TGCGCCAGCAGCTTGGCCGCCAATACAGGGACTAATGAAAAACTGTTTTTT
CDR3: CASSLAANTGTNEKLFF

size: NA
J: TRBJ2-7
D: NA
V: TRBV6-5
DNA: TGTGCCAGCAGTTACATAAGGTCGGCCAGCTACGAGCAGTACTTC
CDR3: CASSYIRSASYEQYF

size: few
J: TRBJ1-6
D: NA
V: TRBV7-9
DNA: TGTGCCAGCAGCCAACGGGCCTCTGCCCTCCACTTT
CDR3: CASSQRASALHF

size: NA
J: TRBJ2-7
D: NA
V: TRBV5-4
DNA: TGTGCCAGCAGCCCGCCAGGGGGGGTAGAGCAGTACTTC
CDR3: CASSPPGGVEQYF

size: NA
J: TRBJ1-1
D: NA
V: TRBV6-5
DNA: TGTGCCAGCAGTTACGAGACAGTTAGCATGAACACTGAAGCTTTCTTT
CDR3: CASSYETVSMNTEAFF